The 18 T cell receptor beta chains given below trace back to one sample, sequenced in a study of cytomegalovirus exposure and HLA in healthy donors. Primers: 60 Vbeta forward and 13 Jbeta reverse. Using immunoSEQ multiplex PCR, the repertoire was profiled, and TCRdb retains in-frame clones only, with some absent. The table records approximately 120,000 clones, about 79% of them present only once. Sequenced material: PBMCs. These receptor sequences come from a man aged 45-65 years in good health and CMV-seronegative.

The table lists this clone with a few counts. The rearrangement uses TRBV29-1 and TRBJ1-1, with D maybe TRBD1 (5 bases). The CDR3 runs to 12 residues. Per germline, CDR1 SQVTM and CDR2 ANQGSEA. Trimming left V 5 bases short and J 3 bases short, with 10 bases between. The CDR3 nucleotides are TGCAGCGTTAGAGGGGAGGACACTGAAGCTTTCTTT. This sequence encodes CSVRGEDTEAFF.

The chain carries TRBV11-2 and TRBJ2-2; D is perhaps TRBD2 (5 bases). Germline V gives CDR1 SGHAT, CDR2 FQNNGV. The CDR3 has 13 residues. The V and J ends lost 5 bases and 8 bases respectively, with 12 bases between them. The CDR3 is CASSNGRGGELFF. Here the CDR3 DNA reads TGTGCCAGCAGCAACGGACGAGGGGGGGAGCTGTTTTTT.

This clone was detected a few times. This chain links TRBV7-9 with TRBJ1-2; D is unresolved. Deletions cut 4 bases from V and 8 bases from J, with 14 bases between. The germline CDR1 and CDR2 sequences are SEHNR and FQNEAQ (reference sequence). The CDR3 is 13 amino acids. CDR3 DNA: TGTGCCAGCAGCTACGGTGGTGACTGGGGCTACACCTTC. This codes for CASSYGGDWGYTF.

The chain uses TRBV7-8 and TRBJ2-7; 10 nucleotides match TRBD2. CDR3 size: 18 residues. From germline, CDR1 is SGHVS and CDR2 FQNEAQ. The V gene end was trimmed by 6 bases and the J gene end by 1 base; junction bases not matched to a gene: 15. The CDR3 loop is CASRPDLLAGPHSYEQYF. DNA of the CDR3: TGTGCCAGCAGGCCGGACCTACTAGCGGGGCCTCATTCCTACGAGCAGTACTTC.

V and J are TRBV5-4 and TRBJ1-6; 8 bases agree with TRBD1. Per germline, CDR1 SGHNT and CDR2 YYREEE (reference sequence). The ends lost 3 bases at V and 10 bases at J; junction bases unmatched: 9. The CDR3 is made up of 15 amino acids. This chain's CDR3 is CASSSETGVRSPLHF. The CDR3 DNA reads TGTGCCAGCAGCTCGGAGACAGGGGTTCGGTCACCCCTCCACTTT.

This rearrangement joins TRBV6-5 to TRBJ1-1, with D perhaps matching TRBD1 (6 bases). The CDR3 is 13 residues long. The ends were cut back, 2 bases at V and 11 bases at J, with 15 bases in the middle. Germline V gene data show CDR1 as MNHEY and CDR2 as SVGAGI. CDR3 nucleotide sequence: TGTGCCAGCAGTTACGCCGTGGGGGCGGTGGCTTTCTTT. Translating it yields CASSYAVGAVAFF.

This chain connects TRBV5-4 to TRBJ2-3; 9 bases are shared with TRBD2. V gave up 4 bases and J gave up 2 bases; unmatched junction bases: 5. The CDR3 is 15 amino acids. Germline V gene sequence: CDR1 SGHNT, CDR2 YYREEE (reference sequence). CDR3 region: CASSAPGLATDTQYF. In DNA, the CDR3 is TGTGCCAGCAGCGCCCCGGGACTAGCCACAGATACGCAGTATTTT.

The genes are TRBV7-6 and TRBJ1-4, with D tentatively TRBD1 (6 bases). Germline-derived CDR1 and CDR2 are SGHVS and FNYEAQ. The CDR3 is 15 residues long. The ends were cut back, 5 bases at V and 2 bases at J, with 12 bases in the middle. This chain's CDR3 is CASSVEQGTNEKLFF. CDR3 sequence (DNA): TGTGCCAGCAGCGTCGAACAGGGCACTAATGAAAAACTGTTTTTT.

The V call is TRBV6-6, the J call TRBJ1-1; D perhaps matches TRBD1 (5 bases). The CDR3 spans 13 residues. V was trimmed by 2 bases and J by 5 bases, leaving 9 bases between them. Germline values: CDR1 MNHNY, CDR2 SVGAGI (reference sequence). CDR3 amino acids: CASSYPGGTEAFF. CDR3 bases: TGTGCCAGCAGTTACCCCGGGGGGACTGAAGCTTTCTTT.

This rearrangement joins TRBV5-1 to TRBJ1-2; D is perhaps TRBD1 (5 bases). Germline CDR1 is SGHRS and CDR2 is YFSETQ. Trimming cost V 0 bases and J 6 bases, with 12 bases left between them. This CDR3 has 14 amino acids. CDR3 nucleotides: TGCGCCAGCAGCTTGGTGCAGGGATTAAATGGCTACACCTTC. This translates into CASSLVQGLNGYTF.

This clone was detected once. The CDR3 nucleotides read TGCGCCAGCAGCTCGACGTTTACAGGGAGCAATGAGCAGTTCTTC. It codes for CASSSTFTGSNEQFF. The J gene is TRBJ2-1, the V gene TRBV5-1; D is possibly TRBD1 (6 bases). Germline loops: CDR1 SGHRS, CDR2 YFSETQ. V was clipped by 3 bases and J by 6 bases, with 16 bases between them. CDR3 length equals 15 residues.

This chain connects TRBV4-1 to TRBJ1-5; TRBD1 matches 8 bases. Germline V CDR1 and CDR2: MGHRA, YSYEKL. The V segment lost 5 bases and the J segment 2 bases; nucleotides outside the gene matches: 8. The CDR3 runs to 16 residues. DNA for the CDR3: TGCGCCAGCAGCATATCTCAGGGGGCTGGCAATCAGCCCCAGCATTTT. Translation gives CASSISQGAGNQPQHF.

The J gene is TRBJ2-3, the V gene TRBV12-5; 9 nucleotides align to TRBD1. The CDR3 is 14 amino acids. Germline loops: CDR1 LGHNT, CDR2 FRNRAP. After removal of 6 bases from V and 4 bases from J, the junction contained 5 bases not matched to a gene. Written as DNA, the CDR3 is TGTGCTAGTGGGCCGGGACAGGGACCAGATACGCAGTATTTT. Translation gives CASGPGQGPDTQYF.

The chain joins TRBV15 to TRBJ1-2, with D perhaps TRBD1 (6 bases). Trimming left V 1 base short and J 8 bases short, with 14 bases between. The CDR3 loop spans 14 amino acids. Germline CDR1 is LNHNV and CDR2 is YYDKDF (reference sequence). CDR3 DNA: TGTGCCACCAGCAGAGTATCCAGGGGCGCCGGCTACACCTTC. This gives the protein CATSRVSRGAGYTF.

The chain recombines TRBV4-3 with TRBJ1-2; D possibly corresponds to TRBD1 (6 bases). Germline lookup yields CDR1 LGHNA and CDR2 YSLEER. V was shortened by 0 bases and J by 8 bases, with 13 bases between the two germline ends. The CDR3 extends over 14 amino acids. As DNA, the CDR3 is TGCGCCAGCAGCCAAGACGCGGCAGGGGTCGGCTACACCTTC. It codes for CASSQDAAGVGYTF.

This sequence joins TRBV12-5 and TRBJ2-5; D not certain. In germline, CDR1 is LGHNT, CDR2 FRNRAP. Trimming stripped 2 bases from V and 5 bases from J, with 3 bases between. CDR3 size: 11 residues. The CDR3: CASGLRETQYF. The CDR3 DNA follows: TGTGCTAGTGGTTTGCGGGAGACCCAGTACTTC.

This chain connects TRBV7-2 to TRBJ1-2; 7 bases map to TRBD1. There are 14 residues in the CDR3. Germline assignment: CDR1 SGHTA and CDR2 FQGNSA. V dropped 1 base and J dropped 8; count of bases not matched to a gene: 7. The CDR3 DNA sequence: TGTGCCAGCAGCTTAGGTGAGGGGGCAGGAGGCTACACCTTC. Translating it yields CASSLGEGAGGYTF.

The V gene is TRBV7-2, the J gene TRBJ2-7; 8 bases agree with TRBD1. The CDR3 length is 14 residues. Trimming took 5 bases from V and 7 from J; bases not matched to a gene: 10. Germline-derived CDR1 and CDR2 are SGHTA and FQGNSA. DNA of the CDR3: TGTGCCAGCAGCCTTCCGGACAGGGCGTATGAGCAGTACTTC. It encodes CASSLPDRAYEQYF.